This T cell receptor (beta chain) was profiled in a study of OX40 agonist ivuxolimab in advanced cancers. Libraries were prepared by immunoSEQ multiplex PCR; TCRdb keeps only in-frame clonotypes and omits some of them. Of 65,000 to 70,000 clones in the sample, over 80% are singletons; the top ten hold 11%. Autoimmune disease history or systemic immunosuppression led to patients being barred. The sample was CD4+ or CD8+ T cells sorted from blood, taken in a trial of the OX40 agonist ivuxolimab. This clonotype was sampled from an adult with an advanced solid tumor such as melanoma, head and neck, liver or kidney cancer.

For the CDR3, the DNA is TGTGCCAGCAGTGAAGGGGGGGAGGTTGAAAAACTGTTTTTT. Translation: CASSEGGEVEKLFF. This chain joins TRBV2 and TRBJ1-4; D is perhaps TRBD1 (5 bases). This CDR3 is 14 amino acids long. Germline V gives CDR1 SNHLY, CDR2 FYNNEI. Deletions cut 1 base from V and 7 bases from J, with 10 bases between.